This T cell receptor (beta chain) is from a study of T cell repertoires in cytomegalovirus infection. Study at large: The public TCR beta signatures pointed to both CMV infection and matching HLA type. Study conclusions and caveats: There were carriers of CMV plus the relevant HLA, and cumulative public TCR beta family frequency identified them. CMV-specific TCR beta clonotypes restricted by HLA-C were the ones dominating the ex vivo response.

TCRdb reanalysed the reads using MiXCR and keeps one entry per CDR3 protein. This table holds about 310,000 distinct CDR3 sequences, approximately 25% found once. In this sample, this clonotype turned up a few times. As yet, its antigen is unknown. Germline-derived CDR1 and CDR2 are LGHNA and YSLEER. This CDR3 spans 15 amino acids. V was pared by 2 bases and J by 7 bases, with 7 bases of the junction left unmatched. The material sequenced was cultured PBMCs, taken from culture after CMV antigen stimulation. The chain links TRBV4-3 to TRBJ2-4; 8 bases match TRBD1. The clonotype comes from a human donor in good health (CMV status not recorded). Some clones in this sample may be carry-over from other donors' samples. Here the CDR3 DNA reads TGCGCCAGCAGCCAACAACAGAGGACAGGGAACATTCAGTACTTC. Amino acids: CASSQQQRTGNIQYF.